The text below deals with one TCR beta chain. The sample belongs to a study of PD-L1 blockade in urothelial cancer. The CDR3 extends over 13 amino acids. CDR1 and CDR2 (germline): SNHLY, FYNNEI. V lost 3 bases and J 5 bases, leaving 10 bases between the germline ends. The table came from immunoSEQ multiplex PCR; TCRdb's copy has only in-frame clones and leaves some out. The table lists some 60,000 clones, about 86% of them singletons. The source is a man aged 45-65 years with urothelial cancer. The chain has TRBV2 and TRBJ1-2; unclear D gene. The specimen was PBMCs, collected around atezolizumab (anti-PD-L1) treatment. The CDR3 sequence: CASSDSPRYGYTF. CDR3 bases: TGTGCCAGCAGTGATTCCCCGCGTTATGGCTACACCTTC.